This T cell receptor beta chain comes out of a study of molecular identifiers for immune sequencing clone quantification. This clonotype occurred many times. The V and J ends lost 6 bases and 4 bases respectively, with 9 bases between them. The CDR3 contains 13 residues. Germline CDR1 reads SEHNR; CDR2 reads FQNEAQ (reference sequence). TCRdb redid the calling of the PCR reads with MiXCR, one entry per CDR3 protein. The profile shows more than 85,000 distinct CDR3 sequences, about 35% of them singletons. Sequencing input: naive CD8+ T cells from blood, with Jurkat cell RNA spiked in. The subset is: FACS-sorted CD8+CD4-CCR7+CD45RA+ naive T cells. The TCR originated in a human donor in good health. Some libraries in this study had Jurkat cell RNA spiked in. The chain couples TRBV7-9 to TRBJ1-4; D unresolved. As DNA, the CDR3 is TGTGCCAGCAGGATTTCTCTTAATGAAAAACTGTTTTTT. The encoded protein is CASRISLNEKLFF. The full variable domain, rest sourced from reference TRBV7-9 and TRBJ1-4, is DTGVSQNPRHKITKRGQNVTFRCDPISEHNRLYWYRQTLGQGPEFLTYFQNEAQLEKSRLLSDRFSAERPKGSFSTLEIQRTEQGDSAMYLCASRISLNEKLFFGSGTQLSVL.